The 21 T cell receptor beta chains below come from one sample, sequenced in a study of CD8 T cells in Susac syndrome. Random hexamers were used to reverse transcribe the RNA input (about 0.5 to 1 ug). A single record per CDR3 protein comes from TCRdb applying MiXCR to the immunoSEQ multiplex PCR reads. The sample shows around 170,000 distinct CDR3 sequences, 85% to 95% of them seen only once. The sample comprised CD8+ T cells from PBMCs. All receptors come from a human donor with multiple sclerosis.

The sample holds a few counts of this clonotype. CDR3 DNA: TGTGCCAGCAGTTTGGCGGGGGATACGCAGTATTTT. Protein: CASSLAGDTQYF. This rearrangement joins TRBV12-3 or TRBV12-4 to TRBJ2-3, with a tentative D call TRBD2 (6 bases). The V end lost 3 bases, the J end lost 6 bases, and 7 bases lay between the germline ends. The length of the CDR3 is 12 residues.

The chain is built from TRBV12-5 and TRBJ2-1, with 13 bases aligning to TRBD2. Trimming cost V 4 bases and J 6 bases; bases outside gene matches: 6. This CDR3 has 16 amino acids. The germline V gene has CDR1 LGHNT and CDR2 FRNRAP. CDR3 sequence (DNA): TGTGCTAGTGGTTCCTCGAGACTAGCGGGGGGCAATGAGCAGTTCTTC. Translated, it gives CASGSSRLAGGNEQFF.

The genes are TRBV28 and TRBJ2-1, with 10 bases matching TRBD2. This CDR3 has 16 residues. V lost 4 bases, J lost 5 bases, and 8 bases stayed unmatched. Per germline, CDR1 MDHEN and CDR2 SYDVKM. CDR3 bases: TGTGCCAGCAGTTCCCTGTGGCTAGCGGGAGACAATGAGCAGTTCTTC. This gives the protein CASSSLWLAGDNEQFF.

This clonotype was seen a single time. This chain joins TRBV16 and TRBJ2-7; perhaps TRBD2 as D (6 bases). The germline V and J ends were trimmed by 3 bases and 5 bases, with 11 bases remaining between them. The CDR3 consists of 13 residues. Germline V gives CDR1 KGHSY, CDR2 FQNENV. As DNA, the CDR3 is TGTGCCAGCAGCCAGGGGCGGGGCAACGAGCAGTACTTC. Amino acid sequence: CASSQGRGNEQYF.

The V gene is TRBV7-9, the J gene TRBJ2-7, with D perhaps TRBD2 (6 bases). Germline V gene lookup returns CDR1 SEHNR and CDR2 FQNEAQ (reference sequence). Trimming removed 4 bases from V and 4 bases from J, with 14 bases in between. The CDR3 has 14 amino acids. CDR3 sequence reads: CASSSPAGGYEQYF. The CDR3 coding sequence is TGTGCCAGCAGCTCACCGGCCGGGGGATACGAGCAGTACTTC.

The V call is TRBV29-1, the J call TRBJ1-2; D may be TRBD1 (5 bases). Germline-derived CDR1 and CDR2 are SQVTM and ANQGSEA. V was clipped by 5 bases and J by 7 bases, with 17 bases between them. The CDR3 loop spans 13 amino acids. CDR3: CSVPSGGSRGYTF. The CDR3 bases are TGCAGCGTTCCCTCGGGGGGTTCTCGTGGCTACACCTTC. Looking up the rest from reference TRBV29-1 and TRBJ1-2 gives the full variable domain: SAVISQKPSRDICQRGTSLTIQCQVDSQVTMMFWYRQQPGQSLTLIATANQGSEATYESGFVIDKFPISRPNLTFSTLTVSNMSPEDSSIYLCSVPSGGSRGYTFGSGTRLTVV.

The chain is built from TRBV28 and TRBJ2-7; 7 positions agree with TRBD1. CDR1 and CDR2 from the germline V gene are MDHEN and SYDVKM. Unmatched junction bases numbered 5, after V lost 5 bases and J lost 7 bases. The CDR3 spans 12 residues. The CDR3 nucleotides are TGTGCCAGCAGTGTTACAGGGGTGGAGCAGTACTTC. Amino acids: CASSVTGVEQYF.

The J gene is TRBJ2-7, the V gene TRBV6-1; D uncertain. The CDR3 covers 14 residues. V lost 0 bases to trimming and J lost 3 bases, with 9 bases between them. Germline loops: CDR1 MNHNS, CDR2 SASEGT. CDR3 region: CASSEAIQSYEQYF. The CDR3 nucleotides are TGTGCCAGCAGTGAAGCGATACAGAGCTACGAGCAGTACTTC.

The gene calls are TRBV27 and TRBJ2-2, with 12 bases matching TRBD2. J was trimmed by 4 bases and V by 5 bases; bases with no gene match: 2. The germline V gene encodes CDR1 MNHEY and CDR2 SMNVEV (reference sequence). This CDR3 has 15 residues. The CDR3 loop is CASSTLAGGTGELFF. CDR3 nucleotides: TGTGCCAGCAGTACACTAGCGGGGGGCACCGGGGAGCTGTTTTTT.

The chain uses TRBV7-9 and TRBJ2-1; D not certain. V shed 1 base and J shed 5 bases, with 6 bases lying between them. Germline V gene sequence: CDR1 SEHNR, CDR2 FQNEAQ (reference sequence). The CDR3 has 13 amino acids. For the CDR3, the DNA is TGTGCCAGCAGCTTAGGACATGACAATGAGCAGTTCTTC. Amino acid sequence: CASSLGHDNEQFF.

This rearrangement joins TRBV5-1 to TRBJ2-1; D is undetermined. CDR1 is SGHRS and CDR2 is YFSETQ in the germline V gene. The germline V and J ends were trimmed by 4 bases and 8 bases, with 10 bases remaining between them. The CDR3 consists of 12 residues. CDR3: CASSPPSYEQFF. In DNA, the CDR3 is TGCGCCAGCAGCCCGCCTAGTTATGAGCAGTTCTTC.

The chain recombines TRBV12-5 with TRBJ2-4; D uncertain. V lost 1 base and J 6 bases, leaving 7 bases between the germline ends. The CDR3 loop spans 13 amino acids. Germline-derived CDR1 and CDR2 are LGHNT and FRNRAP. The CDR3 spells CASGLGTGNIQYF. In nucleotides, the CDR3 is TGTGCTAGTGGTTTGGGGACGGGAAACATTCAGTACTTC.

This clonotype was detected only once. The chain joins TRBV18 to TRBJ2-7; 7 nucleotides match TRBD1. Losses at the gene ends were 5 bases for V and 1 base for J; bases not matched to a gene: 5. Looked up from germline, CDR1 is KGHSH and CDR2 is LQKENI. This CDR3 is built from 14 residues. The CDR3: CASSGQVSSYEQYF. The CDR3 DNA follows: TGTGCCAGCTCAGGACAGGTTTCTTCCTACGAGCAGTACTTC.

In DNA, the CDR3 is TGTGCCAGCAGCGGGACAGGACCCCGTGGCTACACCTTC. Translation: CASSGTGPRGYTF. The J gene is TRBJ1-2, the V gene TRBV5-4; 8 nucleotides line up with TRBD1. The CDR3 is 13 amino acids. CDR1 is SGHNT, CDR2 YYREEE, per germline (reference sequence). Trimming cost V 4 bases and J 7 bases; bases outside gene matches: 6.

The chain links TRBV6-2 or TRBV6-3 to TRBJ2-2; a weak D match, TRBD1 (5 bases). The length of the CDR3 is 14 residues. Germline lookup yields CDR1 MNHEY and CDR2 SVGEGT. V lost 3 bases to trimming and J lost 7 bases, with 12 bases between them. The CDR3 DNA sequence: TGTGCCAGCAGTTATTGGGGCGTCGGCGGGGAGCTGTTTTTT. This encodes CASSYWGVGGELFF.

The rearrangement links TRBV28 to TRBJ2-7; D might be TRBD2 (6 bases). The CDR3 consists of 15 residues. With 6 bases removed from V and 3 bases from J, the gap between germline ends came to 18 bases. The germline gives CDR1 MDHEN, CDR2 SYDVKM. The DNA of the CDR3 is TGTGCCAGCAGGTTACGACTAGGGCGAAACTACGAGCAGTACTTC. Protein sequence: CASRLRLGRNYEQYF.

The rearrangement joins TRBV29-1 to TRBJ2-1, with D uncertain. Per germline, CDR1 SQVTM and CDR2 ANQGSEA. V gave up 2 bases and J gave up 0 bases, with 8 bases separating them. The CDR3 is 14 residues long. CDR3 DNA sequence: TGCAGCGTTGAATTCGTATCCTCCTACAATGAGCAGTTCTTC. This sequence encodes CSVEFVSSYNEQFF.

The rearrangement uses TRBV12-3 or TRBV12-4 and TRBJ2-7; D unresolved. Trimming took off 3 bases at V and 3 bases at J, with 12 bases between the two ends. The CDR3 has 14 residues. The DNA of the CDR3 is TGTGCCAGCAGTTTTCGCGGACCTGGCTACGAGCAGTACTTC. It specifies CASSFRGPGYEQYF.

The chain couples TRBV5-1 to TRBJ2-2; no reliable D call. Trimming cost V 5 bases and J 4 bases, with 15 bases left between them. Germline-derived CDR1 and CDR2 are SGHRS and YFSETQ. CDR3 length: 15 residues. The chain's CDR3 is CASSGRRYSTGELFF. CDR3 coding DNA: TGCGCCAGCAGTGGACGGAGATATAGCACCGGGGAGCTGTTTTTT.

This CDR3 reads CSARGWAYEQYF. As DNA, the CDR3 is TGCAGTGCTAGGGGGTGGGCCTACGAGCAGTACTTC. The chain joins TRBV20-1 to TRBJ2-7; D is uncertain. V shed 3 bases and J shed 2 bases, with 8 bases lying between them. Germline CDR1 is DFQATT and CDR2 is SNEGSKA (reference sequence). The CDR3 is 12 amino acids.

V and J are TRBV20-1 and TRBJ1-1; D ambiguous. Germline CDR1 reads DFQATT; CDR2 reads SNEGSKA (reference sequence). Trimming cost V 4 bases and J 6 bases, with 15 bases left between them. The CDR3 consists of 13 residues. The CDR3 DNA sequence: TGCAGTGCTAACCCGACATTAAGGGCTGAAGCTTTCTTT. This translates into CSANPTLRAEAFF.